The following is a TCR beta chain sequence with its context. The record originates from a study of blood T cell repertoires in COVID-19. The length of the CDR3 is 13 residues. Unmatched junction bases numbered 4, after V lost 6 bases and J lost 5 bases. Germline CDR1 MNHEY, CDR2 SVGAGI. Study processing details: Counts of nucleated cells, estimated from reference gene primer amplification, were obtained. The table came from immunoSEQ multiplex PCR; TCRdb's copy has only in-frame clones and leaves some out. V and J calls and clone size follow that table, whereas D and trimming were derived from the DNA. In the table there are 98,000 or so clones, approximately 70% of which are singletons.

Sequencing used peripheral blood. This receptor was obtained from a woman aged 40-49 years with acute or convalescent COVID-19. The rearrangement uses TRBV6-5 and TRBJ2-5; 9 bases map to TRBD1. In nucleotides, the CDR3 is TGTGCCAGCAGGGACAGGGGACCGGAGACCCAGTACTTC. It is translated as CASRDRGPETQYF.